Listed below are T cell receptor beta chains from one sample, sequenced in a study of blood T cell repertoires in COVID-19. The repertoire was sequenced with immunoSEQ multiplex PCR; TCRdb's copy has only in-frame clones and lacks some. The repertoire holds 150,000 to 250,000 clones, with roughly nine tenths as singletons. Sequencing input: PBMCs or T cells enriched from blood (not recorded which). Receptors originate from a woman between 25 and 40 years old who had recovered from COVID-19. Both conserved end residues are trimmed from each CDR3. Fields, in order: J gene, V gene, CDR3 protein.

TRBJ1-5,TRBV11-2,ASSSGQGAQH
TRBJ1-1,TRBV29-1,SVGDIKGLNTEAF
TRBJ2-5,TRBV24-1,ATSDLHSTQRETQY
TRBJ1-2,TRBV7-6,ASSLVDGGDYGYT
TRBJ1-6,TRBV27,ASSPPTGFNSPLH
TRBJ1-1,TRBV5-3,ARRVSGLPRGVNTEAF
TRBJ1-1,TRBV4-3,ASSQDAFWGERNTEAF
TRBJ1-5,TRBV19,ASTGGAVQPQH
TRBJ1-2,TRBV12-3/TRBV12-4,ASSFGGNGYT
TRBJ2-2,TRBV18,ASSPRQGNTGELF
TRBJ1-2,TRBV5-6,ASSLVYRDDYGYT
TRBJ2-7,TRBV7-8,ASSLAAGVGYEQY
TRBJ2-5,TRBV6-2/TRBV6-3,ASSYDPLAGWLTQY
TRBJ1-2,TRBV27,ASTPGVGLRGYT
TRBJ1-1,TRBV18,ASSPDRGRRDTEAF
TRBJ1-2,TRBV7-8,ASSRTGLNYGYT
TRBJ2-5,TRBV4-1,ASSPTSGGYQETQY
TRBJ1-5,TRBV27,ASSVGTDNQPQH
TRBJ1-6,TRBV24-1,ATGPPSFLALH
TRBJ2-5,TRBV6-4,ASRNGLAGRETQY
TRBJ1-6,TRBV4-2,ASSQEVRTQLNSPLH
TRBJ2-1,TRBV15,ATSRGAGVVYNEQF
TRBJ2-7,TRBV6-1,ASSEARRVWGYEQY
TRBJ2-7,TRBV7-9,ASSLREGLNEQY
TRBJ2-6,TRBV6-2/TRBV6-3,ASSFIVPSGANVLT
TRBJ2-7,TRBV7-9,ASSLGSGRAVEQY
TRBJ1-1,TRBV27,ASSLSAGGGKAF